The sequence of this T cell receptor (beta chain) was determined in a study of post-analysis software for immune sequencing data. Worth noting for this clonotype: The antigen is unknown.

Study conclusions and caveats: Compared with controls, patients had more of about five TRBV segments, including TRBV5-6, TRBV5-1 and TRBV20-1.

Researchers reported that TCR beta cDNA libraries carried unique molecular identifiers. TCRdb fed the PCR reads into MiXCR, producing one record per CDR3 protein. The sample holds about 820,000 distinct CDR3 sequences, around 53% seen once. Germline-derived CDR1 and CDR2 are SEHNR and FQNEAQ (reference sequence). The V and J ends lost 5 bases and 6 bases respectively, with 8 bases between them. The CDR3 is 13 amino acids. The chain recombines TRBV7-9 with TRBJ1-6; D is possibly TRBD1 (5 bases). This clonotype was sampled from a girl between 10 and 17 years old with multiple sclerosis. The sample taken for sequencing was blood. CDR3 sequence: CASSDSANSPLHF. The CDR3 DNA is TGTGCCAGCAGCGACAGCGCTAATTCACCCCTCCACTTT.